This TCR beta chain was identified in a study of cytomegalovirus exposure and HLA in healthy donors. As to this clone: What it binds is not known.

TCRdb's copy holds only in-frame clones and misses some; the assay was immunoSEQ multiplex PCR. The sample consists of under 300,000 clones, about 86% of them appearing once. The CDR3 has 17 amino acids. V lost 6 bases to trimming and J lost 2 bases, with 26 bases between them. CDR1 and CDR2 from the germline V gene are GTSNPN and SVGIG (reference sequence). Study-wide findings and caveats: Rare TCR sequences dominated, though some public TCRs recurred in many donors. The TCR clusters that emerged in the first cohort tended, a later analysis found, to co-occur in the approximately 110 validation repertoires.

The chain links TRBV30 to TRBJ2-7; D is perhaps TRBD1 (5 bases). Sequencing was done on a sample of PBMCs. This clonotype was sampled from a woman between 18 and 30 years old in good health and CMV-seronegative. CDR3 region: CACSKARTSDFAYEQYF. The DNA for the CDR3 is TGTGCCTGTTCTAAAGCCAGGACATCAGATTTTGCCTACGAGCAGTACTTC. Full variable domain (rest looked up from reference TRBV30 and TRBJ2-7): SQTIHQWPATLVQPVGSPLSLECTVEGTSNPNLYWYRQAAGRGLQLLFYSVGIGQISSEVPQNLSASRPQDRQFILSSKKLLLSDSGFYLCACSKARTSDFAYEQYFGPGTRLTVT.